These T cell receptor beta chains were read from a single sample in a study of CD8+CD57+ T cells in acquired aplastic anemia. MiXCR, run by TCRdb on the reads, gives a single entry per CDR3 protein. This sample has around 200,000 distinct CDR3 sequences, with over 55% found just once. The specimen was sorted CD4+, CD8+, or CD8+CD57+ T cells (not recorded which) from PBMCs. The receptors were sampled from a human donor in good health. Both conserved end residues are part of each CDR3. D genes are given only for firm matches. The listing skips clone size in some rows; elsewhere it reads once, few, many or a size class.

D	V	size	J	length	DNA	CDR3
-	TRBV12-3/TRBV12-4	few	TRBJ1-4	14	TGTGCCAGCAGTGCGACAGCAGTACGTGAAAAACTGTTTTTT	CASSATAVREKLFF
-	TRBV2	few	TRBJ1-2	15	TGTGCCAGCAGTGAATCCCTAGCAGGGGTGTATGGCTACACCTTC	CASSESLAGVYGYTF
TRBD1	TRBV27	few	TRBJ2-7	17	TGTGCCAGCAGTTTCCAGGACAGGCCCAAAAACTCCTACGAGCAGTACTTC	CASSFQDRPKNSYEQYF
TRBD1	TRBV19	once	TRBJ2-3	17	TGTGCCAGTAGTCTCCGGACAGGGGGCTTGGACACAGATACGCAGTATTTT	CASSLRTGGLDTDTQYF
-	TRBV5-5	-	TRBJ2-1	16	TGCGCCAGCAGCTTGCTCCAGGGTGAAGGGAACAATGAGCAGTTCTTC	CASSLLQGEGNNEQFF
-	TRBV4-2	-	TRBJ1-1	14	TGTGCCAGCAGCCAAGGGAGAGGGCGGACTGAAGCTTTCTTT	CASSQGRGRTEAFF
-	TRBV7-6	-	TRBJ2-1	14	TGTGCCAGCAGCCCTCAGGCAGACTACAATGAGCAGTTCTTC	CASSPQADYNEQFF
-	TRBV27	-	TRBJ2-7	14	TGTGCCAGCAGTCTTGGTCAGTCGACCTACGAGCAGTACTTC	CASSLGQSTYEQYF
TRBD2	TRBV9	-	TRBJ2-5	15	TGTGCCAGCAGCGTAGGGCGGGAGGGCCGGGAGACCCAGTACTTC	CASSVGREGRETQYF
-	TRBV6-5	-	TRBJ2-7	13	TGTGCCACCCTAAGATTAGGCTCCTACGAGCAGTACTTC	CATLRLGSYEQYF
-	TRBV7-9	few	TRBJ2-1	16	TGTGCCAGCAGCCCACTAGCTTCCGGCTCCTACAATGAGCAGTTCTTC	CASSPLASGSYNEQFF
TRBD2	TRBV7-2	-	TRBJ2-1	16	TGTGCCAGCAGCTTAGTAGCGGGAGCCTCCTACAATGAGCAGTTCTTC	CASSLVAGASYNEQFF
TRBD1	TRBV24-1	-	TRBJ2-7	14	TGTGCCACCAGTGACCCGGACAGGGGGGACGAGCAGTACTTC	CATSDPDRGDEQYF
-	TRBV7-9	many	TRBJ1-1	15	TGTGCCAGCAGCTCCGAGGACGGCGGGAACACTGAAGCTTTCTTT	CASSSEDGGNTEAFF
-	TRBV12-3/TRBV12-4	-	TRBJ1-2	12	TGTGCCAGCCGAAAAGGAGGGTATGGCTACACCTTC	CASRKGGYGYTF